This T cell receptor (beta chain) was identified in a study of blood T cells in healthy people across ages. A few counts support this clonotype. No antigen is known for it. The CDR3 is made up of 14 amino acids. V lost 8 bases and J lost 6; bases outside the gene matches: 9. Germline V CDR1 and CDR2: PRHDT, FYEKMQ (reference sequence). The use of a sample-barcoded 5' primer and a J-beta primer mix characterized a second PCR of about 7 to 12 cycles. Template switching added a 12-random-nucleotide identifier to every cDNA molecule. MiXCR was run by TCRdb on the 5' RACE reads, yielding one entry per CDR3 protein. Altogether under 950,000 distinct CDR3 sequences are present, 20% to 25% being singletons, with the ten largest covering about 22%. Study outcomes and limitations: Greater diversity and more naive CD4+ cells were seen in long-lived donors than in aged donors.

The chain couples TRBV13 to TRBJ1-4; TRBD1 matches at 7 bases. This sequence was found in a man aged 70-80 years in good health. The sequenced material came from blood. CDR3 sequence (DNA): TGTGCCAGCGGCAGGACAGGAGGCTATGAAAAACTGTTTTTT. It is translated as CASGRTGGYEKLFF.